The 28 T cell receptor beta chains below come from one sample, sequenced in a study of T-cell memory formation after mild COVID-19. TCRdb re-derived calls from the 5' RACE reads in MiXCR, one entry per CDR3 protein. This sample has roughly 260,000 distinct CDR3 sequences, with about a sixth found just once. Sequencing was carried out using PBMCs or a T cell subset sorted from them (not recorded which). These receptors were obtained from a man between 18 and 35 years old who had mild COVID-19 (a few samples of this study predate the infection). Cell type and time point are not known.

This chain connects TRBV6-5 to TRBJ1-2, with D uncertain. Germline assignment: CDR1 MNHEY and CDR2 SVGAGI. V lost 2 bases, J lost 4 bases, and 8 bases lay in between. The CDR3 has 13 residues. The CDR3 is CASSYLGSYGYTF. DNA for the CDR3: TGTGCCAGCAGTTACCTGGGAAGCTATGGCTACACCTTC.

This rearrangement joins TRBV6-6 to TRBJ2-5, with TRBD1 matching 10 bases. Germline V lookup: CDR1 MNHNY, CDR2 SVGAGI (reference sequence). This CDR3 contains 15 residues. The junction had 9 bases not matched to a gene; V was cut back by 6 bases and J by 5 bases. CDR3 coding DNA: TGTGCCAGCAGCCGACAGGGGGCTGGTTGGGAGACCCAGTACTTC. Protein sequence: CASSRQGAGWETQYF.

This clonotype came up many times. V and J are TRBV4-1 and TRBJ2-5, with TRBD1 as a possible D gene (5 bases). Germline-derived CDR1 and CDR2 are MGHRA and YSYEKL. The CDR3 has 15 residues. V was pared by 1 base and J by 4 bases, with 13 bases between. The CDR3 coding sequence is TGCGCCAGCAGCCAAGGAGCTAGGGGCCGAGAGACCCAGTACTTC. As protein: CASSQGARGRETQYF.

This clonotype was detected a few times. The chain couples TRBV4-1 to TRBJ1-1, with a possible D match to TRBD1 (6 bases). CDR3 length: 13 residues. The germline CDR1 and CDR2 sequences are MGHRA and YSYEKL. V was cut by 4 bases and J by 10 bases, with 16 bases left in between. In nucleotides, the CDR3 is TGCGCCAGCAGCCCCTTAGGTTTAGGGGGAGCTTTCTTT. It encodes CASSPLGLGGAFF.

The chain combines TRBV11-2 with TRBJ1-1; D perhaps matches TRBD1 (6 bases). Germline CDR1 is SGHAT and CDR2 is FQNNGV. The CDR3 extends over 15 amino acids. Trimming took off 5 bases at V and 3 bases at J, with 16 bases between the two ends. This CDR3 is CASSPRYRADTEAFF. The CDR3 DNA is TGTGCCAGCAGCCCCCGATACAGGGCCGACACTGAAGCTTTCTTT.

This clonotype was counted between two and nine times. The chain couples TRBV29-1 to TRBJ2-2; no clear D gene. The CDR3 consists of 12 residues. The V end lost 2 bases, the J end lost 1 base, and 2 bases lay between the germline ends. Looked up from germline, CDR1 is SQVTM and CDR2 is ANQGSEA. The CDR3 bases are TGCAGCGTTGAACAGAACACCGGGGAGCTGTTTTTT. Amino acid sequence: CSVEQNTGELFF.

The J gene is TRBJ1-2, the V gene TRBV3-1; D is possibly TRBD1 (6 bases). Trimming pared 3 bases from V and 7 bases from J, leaving 15 bases between. The CDR3 extends over 14 amino acids. Germline V gives CDR1 LGHDT, CDR2 YNNKEL (reference sequence). In DNA form, the CDR3 reads TGTGCCAGCAGCCACCACTTGGACAGCCCTGGCTACACCTTC. Its protein is CASSHHLDSPGYTF.

This clonotype was counted a few times. V gene TRBV12-3 or TRBV12-4 combines with J gene TRBJ2-3; TRBD1 matches 9 bases. This CDR3 is 16 amino acids long. V trimming: 4 bases; J trimming: 3 bases; junction bases outside the gene matches: 8. CDR3 amino acids: CASSSLPGQGTDTQYF. In DNA form, the CDR3 reads TGTGCCAGCAGTTCACTTCCGGGACAGGGAACAGATACGCAGTATTTT.

CDR3 sequence reads: CASSQGGTSGRETQYF. The CDR3 region has the DNA TGTGCCAGCAGCCAAGGCGGGACTAGCGGTCGAGAGACCCAGTACTTC. The V gene is TRBV3-1, the J gene TRBJ2-5, with TRBD2 matching over 11 bases. Per the germline V gene, CDR1 is LGHDT and CDR2 is YNNKEL (reference sequence). Trimming at V came to 1 base and at J to 4 bases, leaving 5 bases not matched to a gene. CDR3 length: 16 residues.

This chain joins TRBV4-3 and TRBJ2-1; possible D gene TRBD2, 5 bases. CDR1 is LGHNA and CDR2 is YSLEER in the germline V gene. The CDR3 totals 15 residues. V gave up 4 bases and J gave up 1 base, with 11 bases separating them. CDR3 nucleotides: TGCGCCAGCAGCCCCGGGGAACAGTCCTACAATGAGCAGTTCTTC. Translated, it gives CASSPGEQSYNEQFF.

The chain links TRBV2 to TRBJ2-7; no reliable D call. Trimming cost V 5 bases and J 7 bases, with 6 bases left between them. CDR3 length: 10 residues. Germline values: CDR1 SNHLY, CDR2 FYNNEI. The CDR3 nucleotides are TGTGCCAGCAGTTACATGGAGCAGTACGTC. Translated: CASSYMEQYV.

This clonotype was seen at least ten times. The chain couples TRBV20-1 to TRBJ1-6; the D gene is possibly TRBD1 (6 bases). The CDR3 is 15 residues long. Germline V lookup: CDR1 DFQATT, CDR2 SNEGSKA (reference sequence). V gave up 0 bases and J gave up 10 bases, with 16 bases separating them. For the CDR3, the DNA is TGCAGTGCTAGAGATCTCCAGGGGACGAGATCACCCCTCCACTTT. Its protein product is CSARDLQGTRSPLHF.

This clonotype showed up just once. This chain joins TRBV19 and TRBJ2-1, with TRBD2 matching 9 bases. Trimming at V came to 11 bases and at J to 8 bases, leaving 10 bases not matched to a gene. The CDR3 is made up of 13 amino acids. Per the germline V gene, CDR1 is LNHDA and CDR2 is SQIVND (reference sequence). CDR3 region: CAHTGRGGYEQFF. CDR3 bases: TGTGCCCACACGGGGCGGGGGGGCTATGAGCAGTTCTTC.

The J gene is TRBJ1-2, the V gene TRBV14; no definite D call. Germline assignment: CDR1 SGHDN and CDR2 FVKESK. The CDR3 is 17 amino acids. Trimming left V 1 base short and J 4 bases short, with 19 bases between. The CDR3 coding sequence is TGTGCCAGCAGCCAAGGGTGGGAGTCTATTCCGATCTATGGCTACACCTTC. Protein: CASSQGWESIPIYGYTF.

This clonotype was observed a few times. The J gene is TRBJ2-2, the V gene TRBV18; no clear D gene. Germline V gene sequence: CDR1 KGHSH, CDR2 LQKENI. The CDR3 is 12 residues long. Trimming pared 1 base from V and 6 bases from J, leaving 3 bases between. Written as DNA, the CDR3 is TGTGCCAGCTCACCACTTGCCGGGGAGCTGTTTTTT. Translation gives CASSPLAGELFF.

The chain uses TRBV6-1 and TRBJ2-7, with D unclear. The germline CDR1 and CDR2 sequences are MNHNS and SASEGT. The V end lost 6 bases, the J end lost 2 bases, and 14 bases lay between the germline ends. The CDR3 spans 14 residues. CDR3 region: CASRESLLTYEQYV. The CDR3 DNA is TGTGCCAGCAGGGAGAGCCTTTTAACCTACGAGCAGTACGTC.

Only a few counts were recorded for this clonotype. The chain joins TRBV6-5 to TRBJ1-5, with unresolved D. From germline, CDR1 is MNHEY and CDR2 SVGAGI. The CDR3 covers 16 residues. With 0 bases removed from V and 4 bases from J, the gap between germline ends came to 13 bases. The CDR3 coding sequence is TGTGCCAGCAGTTACTCCCCCGCCGGACCTAATCAGCCCCAGCATTTT. Amino acids: CASSYSPAGPNQPQHF.

This clonotype was seen a few times. V gene TRBV5-1 combines with J gene TRBJ2-1, with 8 bases that match TRBD2. Germline CDR1 and CDR2: SGHRS and YFSETQ. The CDR3 covers 13 residues. Germline trimming cut 4 bases from V and 13 bases from J; bases unmatched to any gene: 10. CDR3 nucleotide sequence: TGCGCCAGCAGCCGGGGGGGAGAAGGGACTCAGTTCTTC. Its translation is CASSRGGEGTQFF.

This clonotype turned up a few times. V and J are TRBV7-2 and TRBJ2-7; TRBD2 matches at 14 bases. V was clipped by 5 bases and J by 3 bases; unmatched bases: 6. The germline CDR1 and CDR2 sequences are SGHTA and FQGNSA. The CDR3 length is 16 residues. CDR3 in amino acids: CASSLGTSGGFYEQYF. The CDR3 coding sequence is TGTGCCAGCAGCCTTGGGACTAGCGGGGGTTTCTACGAGCAGTACTTC.

Here the CDR3 DNA reads TGTGCCAGCAGCCCGACCGGATTCTCCTACAATGAGCAGTTCTTC. Translation gives CASSPTGFSYNEQFF. This rearrangement joins TRBV7-2 to TRBJ2-1; no firm D call. Germline V gene lookup returns CDR1 SGHTA and CDR2 FQGNSA. The V and J ends lost 5 bases and 0 bases respectively, with 11 bases between them. This CDR3 comprises 15 residues.

This clonotype was counted a few times. The chain employs TRBV4-1 and TRBJ2-7, with D perhaps TRBD1 (6 bases). This CDR3 has 17 residues. The ends were cut back, 1 base at V and 3 bases at J, with 19 bases in the middle. Germline V gives CDR1 MGHRA, CDR2 YSYEKL. The chain's CDR3 is CASSQGPTGTRIYEQYF. The CDR3 DNA sequence: TGCGCCAGCAGCCAAGGACCAACCGGGACAAGAATCTACGAGCAGTACTTC.

This clonotype was counted between two and nine times. The rearrangement links TRBV19 to TRBJ2-1; 7 bases match TRBD2. Germline V CDR1 and CDR2: LNHDA, SQIVND (reference sequence). V gave up 5 bases and J gave up 12 bases; unmatched junction bases: 7. CDR3 length: 12 amino acids. The CDR3 region has the DNA TGTGCCAGTAGTCCTACCCCGGGGGGGCAGTTCTTC. Its protein is CASSPTPGGQFF.

The gene calls are TRBV3-1 and TRBJ1-3; D is perhaps TRBD1 (6 bases). CDR1 is LGHDT and CDR2 is YNNKEL in the germline V gene (reference sequence). The CDR3 covers 14 residues. V was pared by 5 bases and J by 4 bases, with 12 bases between. CDR3 sequence reads: CASSFYRDGNTIYF. The CDR3 DNA is TGTGCCAGCAGCTTTTACAGGGACGGAAACACCATATATTTT.

This clonotype was counted between two and nine times. The chain joins TRBV4-3 to TRBJ1-4; no firm D call. Looked up from germline, CDR1 is LGHNA and CDR2 is YSLEER. V was clipped by 1 base and J by 6 bases, with 12 bases between them. The CDR3 runs 15 residues. The CDR3 is CASSQGTAGDEKLFF. Written as DNA, the CDR3 is TGCGCCAGCAGCCAAGGGACTGCCGGGGATGAAAAACTGTTTTTT.

This clonotype turned up a few times. The genes are TRBV5-4 and TRBJ2-7; TRBD1 aligns across 8 bases. J lost 5 bases, V lost 2 bases, and 3 bases had no gene match. Germline-derived CDR1 and CDR2 are SGHNT and YYREEE (reference sequence). The CDR3 is 13 residues long. Here the CDR3 DNA reads TGTGCCAGCAGCTTACAGGGGGGCCACGAGCAGTACTTC. It yields the protein CASSLQGGHEQYF.

This clonotype was counted only a few times. The chain uses TRBV4-3 and TRBJ2-1, with D possibly being TRBD1 (6 bases). From germline, CDR1 is LGHNA and CDR2 YSLEER. The CDR3 consists of 17 residues. Deletions cut 2 bases from V and 2 bases from J, with 16 bases between. CDR3 region: CASSQYPQGSPYNEQFF. DNA for the CDR3: TGCGCCAGCAGCCAATATCCGCAGGGGAGTCCCTACAATGAGCAGTTCTTC.

The J gene is TRBJ2-3, the V gene TRBV20-1, with D uncertain. This CDR3 has 12 residues. The V gene's germline CDR1 is DFQATT and CDR2 SNEGSKA (reference sequence). Trimming stripped 0 bases from V and 9 bases from J, with 10 bases between. This CDR3 is CSAREGTGTQYF. CDR3 nucleotide sequence: TGCAGTGCTAGAGAGGGTACGGGCACGCAGTATTTT.

This clonotype was found a few times. The chain's CDR3 is CASRRKGEQFF. The CDR3 nucleotides are TGTGCCAGCCGGCGGAAGGGTGAGCAGTTCTTC. The rearrangement joins TRBV6-1 to TRBJ2-1, with D uncertain. CDR3 length: 11 residues. With 8 bases removed from V and 9 bases from J, the gap between germline ends came to 11 bases. CDR1 is MNHNS and CDR2 is SASEGT in the germline V gene.